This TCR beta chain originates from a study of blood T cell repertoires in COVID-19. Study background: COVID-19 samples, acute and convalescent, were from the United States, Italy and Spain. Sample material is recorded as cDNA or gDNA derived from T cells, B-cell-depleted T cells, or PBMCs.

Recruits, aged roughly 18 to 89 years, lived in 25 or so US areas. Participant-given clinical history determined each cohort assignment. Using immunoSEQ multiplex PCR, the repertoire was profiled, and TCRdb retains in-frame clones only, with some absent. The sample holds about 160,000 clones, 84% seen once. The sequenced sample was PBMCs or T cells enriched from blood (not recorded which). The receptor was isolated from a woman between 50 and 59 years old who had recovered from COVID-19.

CDR3 loop: CASSQIPGQVNSPLHF. CDR3 nucleotides: TGTGCCAGCTCGCAAATCCCGGGACAAGTAAATTCACCCCTCCACTTT. The chain recombines TRBV18 with TRBJ1-6; D is perhaps TRBD1 (6 bases). Germline V gene sequence: CDR1 KGHSH, CDR2 LQKENI. This CDR3 is built from 16 residues. Trimming left V 6 bases short and J 7 bases short, with 19 bases between.